This TCR beta chain was captured in a study of beta chain features in type 1 diabetes. For the study at large: Regarding age, gender and cell yields, patients proved similar to healthy donors. Whole-study results and caveats: VDJ junctions in type 1 diabetes patients carried more deletions and fewer insertions. Shorter templates might be favored by PCR, equally in patients and controls.

Details on this clone: Antigen specificity is unknown.

The whole isolated RNA underwent reverse transcription, so sequencing captured expressed TCRB transcripts. The study sequenced naive, central memory and regulatory T cell samples to an average of about 3.8 million reads. Repertoires were generated with immunoSEQ multiplex PCR, while TCRdb's copy carries only in-frame clones and drops some. The table records hundreds of thousands of clones, roughly 12% of them present only once. Sequenced input: naive CD4+ T cells from blood. The receptor was isolated from a man younger than 35 in good health.

CDR3 amino acids: CASSFSVNTIYF. The DNA of the CDR3 is TGTGCCAGCAGTTTTTCGGTAAACACCATATATTTT. V gene TRBV27 combines with J gene TRBJ1-3, with D hard to call. Trimming cost V 3 bases and J 6 bases, with 6 bases left between them. The germline CDR1 and CDR2 sequences are MNHEY and SMNVEV (reference sequence). The CDR3 runs 12 residues.